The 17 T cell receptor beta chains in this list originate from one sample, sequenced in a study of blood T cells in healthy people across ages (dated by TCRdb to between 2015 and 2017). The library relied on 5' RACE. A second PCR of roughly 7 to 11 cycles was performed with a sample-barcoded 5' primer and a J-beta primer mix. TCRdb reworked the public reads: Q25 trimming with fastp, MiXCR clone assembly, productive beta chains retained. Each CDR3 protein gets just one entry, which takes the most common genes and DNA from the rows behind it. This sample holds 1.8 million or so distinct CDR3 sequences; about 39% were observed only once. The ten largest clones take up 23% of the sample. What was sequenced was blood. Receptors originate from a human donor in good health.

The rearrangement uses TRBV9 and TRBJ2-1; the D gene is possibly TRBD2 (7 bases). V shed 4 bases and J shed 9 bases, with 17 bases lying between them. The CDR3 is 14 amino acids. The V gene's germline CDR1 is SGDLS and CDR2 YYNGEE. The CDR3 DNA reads TGTGCCAGCAGCCCTATTCAAAGGGGGGGTGAGCAGTTCTTC. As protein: CASSPIQRGGEQFF. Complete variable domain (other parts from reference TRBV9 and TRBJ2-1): DSGVTQTPKHLITATGQRVTLRCSPRSGDLSVYWYQQSLDQGLQFLIQYYNGEERAKGNILERFSAQQFPDLHSELNLSSLELGDSALYFCASSPIQRGGEQFFGPGTRLTVL.

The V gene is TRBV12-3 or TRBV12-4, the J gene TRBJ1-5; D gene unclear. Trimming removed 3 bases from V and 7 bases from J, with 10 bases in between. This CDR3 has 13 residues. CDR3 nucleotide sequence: TGTGCCAGCAGTTTCACCGGTGCACAGCCCCAGCATTTT. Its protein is CASSFTGAQPQHF.

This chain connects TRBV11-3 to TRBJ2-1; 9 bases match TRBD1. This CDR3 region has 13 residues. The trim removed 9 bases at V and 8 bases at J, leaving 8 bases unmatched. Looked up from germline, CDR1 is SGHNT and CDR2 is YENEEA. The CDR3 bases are TGTGCCAGTGCCGGGACAGGGTTGCATGAGCAGTTCTTC. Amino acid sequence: CASAGTGLHEQFF.

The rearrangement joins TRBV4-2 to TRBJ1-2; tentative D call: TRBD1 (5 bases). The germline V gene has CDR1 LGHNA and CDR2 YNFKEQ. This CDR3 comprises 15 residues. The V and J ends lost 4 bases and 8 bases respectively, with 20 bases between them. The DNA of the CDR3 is TGTGCCAGCAGCCTAGCCGGGACCCTGAGAGAAGGCTACACCTTC. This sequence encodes CASSLAGTLREGYTF.

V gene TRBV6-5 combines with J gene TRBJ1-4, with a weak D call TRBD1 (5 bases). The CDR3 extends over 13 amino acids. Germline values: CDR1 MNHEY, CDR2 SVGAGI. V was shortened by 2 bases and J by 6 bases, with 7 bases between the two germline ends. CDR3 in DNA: TGTGCCAGCAGTTACGGGGCGGATGAAAAACTGTTTTTT. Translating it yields CASSYGADEKLFF.

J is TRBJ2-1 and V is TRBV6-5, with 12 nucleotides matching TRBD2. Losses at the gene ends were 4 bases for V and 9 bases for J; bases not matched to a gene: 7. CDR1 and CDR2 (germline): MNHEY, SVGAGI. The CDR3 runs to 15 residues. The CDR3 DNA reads TGTGCCAGCAGTTTCCGACTAGCGGGGGATAGTGAGCAGTTCTTC. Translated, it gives CASSFRLAGDSEQFF.

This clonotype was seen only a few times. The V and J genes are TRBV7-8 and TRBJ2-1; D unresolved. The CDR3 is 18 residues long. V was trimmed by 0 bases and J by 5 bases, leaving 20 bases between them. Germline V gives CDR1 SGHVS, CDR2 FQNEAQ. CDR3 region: CASSLAQFGDLSHNEQFF. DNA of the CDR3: TGTGCCAGCAGCTTAGCTCAATTCGGCGACCTATCCCACAATGAGCAGTTCTTC.

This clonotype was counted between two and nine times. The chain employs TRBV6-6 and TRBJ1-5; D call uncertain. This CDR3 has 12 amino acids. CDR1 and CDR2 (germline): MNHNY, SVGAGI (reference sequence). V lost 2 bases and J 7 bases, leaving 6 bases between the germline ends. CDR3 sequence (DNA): TGTGCCAGCAGTTACGGGTTCCAGCCCCAGCATTTT. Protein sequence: CASSYGFQPQHF.

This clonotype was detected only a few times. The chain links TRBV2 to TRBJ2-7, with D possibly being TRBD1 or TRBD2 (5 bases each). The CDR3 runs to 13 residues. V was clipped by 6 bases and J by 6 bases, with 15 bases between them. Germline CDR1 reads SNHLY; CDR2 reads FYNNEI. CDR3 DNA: TGTGCCAGCAGGGGGGACCCCGAAGGCGAGCAGTACTTC. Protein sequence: CASRGDPEGEQYF.

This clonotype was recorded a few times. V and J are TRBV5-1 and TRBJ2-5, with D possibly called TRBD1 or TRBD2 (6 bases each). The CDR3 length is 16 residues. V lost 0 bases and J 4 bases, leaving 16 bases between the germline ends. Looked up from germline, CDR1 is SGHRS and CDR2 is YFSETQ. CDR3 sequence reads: CASSLAGAIHTETQYF. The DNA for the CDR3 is TGCGCCAGCAGCTTGGCGGGGGCTATCCACACAGAGACCCAGTACTTC.

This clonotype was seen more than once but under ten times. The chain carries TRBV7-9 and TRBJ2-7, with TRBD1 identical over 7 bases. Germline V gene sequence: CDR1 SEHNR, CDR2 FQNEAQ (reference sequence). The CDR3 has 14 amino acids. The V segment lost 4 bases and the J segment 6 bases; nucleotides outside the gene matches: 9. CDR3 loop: CASSSTGEFSEQYF. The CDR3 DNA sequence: TGTGCCAGCAGCTCTACAGGGGAATTCTCCGAGCAGTACTTC.

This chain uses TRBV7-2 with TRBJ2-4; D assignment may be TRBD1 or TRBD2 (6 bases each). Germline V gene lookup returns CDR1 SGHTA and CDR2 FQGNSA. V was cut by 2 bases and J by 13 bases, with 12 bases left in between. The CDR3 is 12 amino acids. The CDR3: CASSLSVGGQYF. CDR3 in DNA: TGTGCCAGCAGCTTATCTGTAGGGGGGCAGTACTTC.

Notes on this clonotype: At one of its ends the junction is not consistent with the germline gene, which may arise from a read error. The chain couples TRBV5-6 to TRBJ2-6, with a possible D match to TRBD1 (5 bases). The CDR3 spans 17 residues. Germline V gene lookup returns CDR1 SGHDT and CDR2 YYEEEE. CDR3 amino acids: CASSFLRDHSGANALTF. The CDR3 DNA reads TGTGCCAGCAGCTTTTTAAGGGATCACTCTGGGGCCAACGCCCTGACTTTC.

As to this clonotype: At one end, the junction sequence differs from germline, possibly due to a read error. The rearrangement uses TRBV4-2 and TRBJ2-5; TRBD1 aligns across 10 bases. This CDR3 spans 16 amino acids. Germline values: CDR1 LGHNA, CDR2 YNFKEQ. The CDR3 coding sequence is TGTGCCAGCAGCCATAGACAGGGGGCGCTGGGAGAGACCCGGTACTTC. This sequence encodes CASSHRQGALGETRYF.

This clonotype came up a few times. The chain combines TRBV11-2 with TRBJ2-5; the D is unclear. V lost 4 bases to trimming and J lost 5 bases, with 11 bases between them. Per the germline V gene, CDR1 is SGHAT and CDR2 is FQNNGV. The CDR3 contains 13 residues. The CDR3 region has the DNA TGTGCCAGCAGCTATACAGTTAGGGAGACCCAGTACTTC. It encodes CASSYTVRETQYF.

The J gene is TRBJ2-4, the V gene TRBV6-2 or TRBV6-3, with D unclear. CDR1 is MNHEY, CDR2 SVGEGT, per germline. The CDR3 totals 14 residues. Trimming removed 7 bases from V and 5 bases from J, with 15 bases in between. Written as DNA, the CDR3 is TGTGCCAGCAAAGAGGTGGGGATTGAAAACATTCAGTACTTC. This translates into CASKEVGIENIQYF.

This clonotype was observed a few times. CDR3 sequence: CATSDHDRGLGEQFF. As DNA, the CDR3 is TGTGCCACCAGTGATCATGACAGGGGGCTTGGAGAGCAGTTCTTC. The gene calls are TRBV24-1 and TRBJ2-1, with 10 bases that match TRBD1. The germline V gene has CDR1 KGHDR and CDR2 SFDVKD. The CDR3 totals 15 residues. V was pared by 3 bases and J by 10 bases, with 8 bases of the junction left unmatched.